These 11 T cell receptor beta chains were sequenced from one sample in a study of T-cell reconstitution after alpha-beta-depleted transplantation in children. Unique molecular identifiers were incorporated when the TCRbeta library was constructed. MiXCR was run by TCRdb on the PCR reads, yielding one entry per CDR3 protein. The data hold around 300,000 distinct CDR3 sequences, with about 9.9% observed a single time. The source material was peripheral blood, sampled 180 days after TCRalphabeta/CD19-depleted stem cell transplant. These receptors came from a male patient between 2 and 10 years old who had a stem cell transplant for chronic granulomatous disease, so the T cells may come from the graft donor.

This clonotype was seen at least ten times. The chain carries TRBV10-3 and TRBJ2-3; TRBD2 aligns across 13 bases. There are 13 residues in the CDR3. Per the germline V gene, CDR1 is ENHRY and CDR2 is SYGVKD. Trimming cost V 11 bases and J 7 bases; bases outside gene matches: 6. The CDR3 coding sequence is TGTGCCGTTAAGGGACTAGCGGGGAATACGCAGTATTTT. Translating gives CAVKGLAGNTQYF.

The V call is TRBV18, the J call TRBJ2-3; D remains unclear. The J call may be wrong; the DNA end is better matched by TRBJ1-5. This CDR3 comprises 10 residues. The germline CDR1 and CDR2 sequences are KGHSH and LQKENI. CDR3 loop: CASSPDTQHF. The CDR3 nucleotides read TGTGCCAGCTCACCAGATACGCAGCATTTT.

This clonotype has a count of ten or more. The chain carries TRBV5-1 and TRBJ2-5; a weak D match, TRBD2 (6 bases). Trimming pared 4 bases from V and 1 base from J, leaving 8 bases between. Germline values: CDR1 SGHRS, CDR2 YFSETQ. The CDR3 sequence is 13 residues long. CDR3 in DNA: TGCGCCAGCAGCCAGGGACTCCAAGAGACCCAGTACTTC. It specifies CASSQGLQETQYF. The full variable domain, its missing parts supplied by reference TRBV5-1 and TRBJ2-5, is KAGVTQTPRYLIKTRGQQVTLSCSPISGHRSVSWYQQTPGQGLQFLFEYFSETQRNKGNFPGRFSGRQFSNSRSEMNVSTLELGDSALYLCASSQGLQETQYFGPGTRLLVL.

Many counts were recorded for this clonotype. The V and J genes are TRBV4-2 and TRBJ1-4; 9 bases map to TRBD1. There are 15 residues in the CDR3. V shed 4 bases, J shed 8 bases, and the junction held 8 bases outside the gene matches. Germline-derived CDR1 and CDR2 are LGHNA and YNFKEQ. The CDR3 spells CASSPPGQGAEKLFF. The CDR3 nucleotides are TGTGCCAGCAGCCCTCCGGGACAGGGAGCAGAAAAACTGTTTTTT.

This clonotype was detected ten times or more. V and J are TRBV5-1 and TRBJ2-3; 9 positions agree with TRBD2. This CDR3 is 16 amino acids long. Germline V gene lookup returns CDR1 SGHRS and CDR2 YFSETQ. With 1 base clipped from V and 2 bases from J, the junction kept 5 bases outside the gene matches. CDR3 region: CASSLPLAGTTDTQYF. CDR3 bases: TGCGCCAGCAGCTTGCCCCTAGCGGGGACCACAGATACGCAGTATTTT.

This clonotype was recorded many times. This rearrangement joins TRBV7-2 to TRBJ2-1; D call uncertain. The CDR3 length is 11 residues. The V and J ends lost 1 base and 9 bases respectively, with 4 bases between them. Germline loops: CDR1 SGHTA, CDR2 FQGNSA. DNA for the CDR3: TGTGCCAGCAGCTTAGAAGTTGAGCAGTTCTTC. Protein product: CASSLEVEQFF. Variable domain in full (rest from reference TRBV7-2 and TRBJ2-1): GAGVSQSPSNKVTEKGKDVELRCDPISGHTALYWYRQSLGQGLEFLIYFQGNSAPDKSGLPSDRFSAERTGGSVSTLTIQRTQQEDSAVYLCASSLEVEQFFGPGTRLTVL.

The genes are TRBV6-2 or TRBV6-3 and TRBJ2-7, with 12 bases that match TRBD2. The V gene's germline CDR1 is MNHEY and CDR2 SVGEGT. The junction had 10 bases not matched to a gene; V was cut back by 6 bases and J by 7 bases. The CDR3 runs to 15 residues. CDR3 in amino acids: CASSRREGLAGEQYF. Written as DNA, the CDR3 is TGTGCCAGCAGCCGCCGAGAAGGACTAGCGGGGGAGCAGTACTTC.

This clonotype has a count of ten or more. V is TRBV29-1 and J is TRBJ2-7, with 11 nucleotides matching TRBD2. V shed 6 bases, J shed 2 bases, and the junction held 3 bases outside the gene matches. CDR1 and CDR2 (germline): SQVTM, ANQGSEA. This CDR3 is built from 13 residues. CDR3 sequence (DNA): TGCAGCGTGTTAGCGGGAGGGGCCTACGAGCAGTACTTC. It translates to CSVLAGGAYEQYF.

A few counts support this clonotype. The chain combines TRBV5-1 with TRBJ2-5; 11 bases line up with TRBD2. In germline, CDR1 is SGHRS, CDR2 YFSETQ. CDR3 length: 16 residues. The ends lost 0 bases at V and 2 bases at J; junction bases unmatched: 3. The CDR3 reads CASSLAVAGGQETQYF. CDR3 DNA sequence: TGCGCCAGCAGCTTGGCGGTAGCGGGAGGGCAAGAGACCCAGTACTTC.

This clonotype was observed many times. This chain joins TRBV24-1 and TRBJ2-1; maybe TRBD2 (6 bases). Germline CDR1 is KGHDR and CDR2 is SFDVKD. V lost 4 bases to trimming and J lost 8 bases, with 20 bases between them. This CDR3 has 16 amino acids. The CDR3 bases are TGTGCCACCAGTGACCCACGCGACCGGGGGAAGGATGAGCAGTTCTTC. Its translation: CATSDPRDRGKDEQFF.

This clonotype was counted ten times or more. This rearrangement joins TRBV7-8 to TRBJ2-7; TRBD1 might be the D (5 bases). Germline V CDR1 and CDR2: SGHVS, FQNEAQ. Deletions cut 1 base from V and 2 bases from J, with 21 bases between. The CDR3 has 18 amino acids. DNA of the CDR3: TGTGCCAGCAGCTTAGGGTTGGGGCTAGGCAGGAACCCCTACGAGCAGTACTTC. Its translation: CASSLGLGLGRNPYEQYF.